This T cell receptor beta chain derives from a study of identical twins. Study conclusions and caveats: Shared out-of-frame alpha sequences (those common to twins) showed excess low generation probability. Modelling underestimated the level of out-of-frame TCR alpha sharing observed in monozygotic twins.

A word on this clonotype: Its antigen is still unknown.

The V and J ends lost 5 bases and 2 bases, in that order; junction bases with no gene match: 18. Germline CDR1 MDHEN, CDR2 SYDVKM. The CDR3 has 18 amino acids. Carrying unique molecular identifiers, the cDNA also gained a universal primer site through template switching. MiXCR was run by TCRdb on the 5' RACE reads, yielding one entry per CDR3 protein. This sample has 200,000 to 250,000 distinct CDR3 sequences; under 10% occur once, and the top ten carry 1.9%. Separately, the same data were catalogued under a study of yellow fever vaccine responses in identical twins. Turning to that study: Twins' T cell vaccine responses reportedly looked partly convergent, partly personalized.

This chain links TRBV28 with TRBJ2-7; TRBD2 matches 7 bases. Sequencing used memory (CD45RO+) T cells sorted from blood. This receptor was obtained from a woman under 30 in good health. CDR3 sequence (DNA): TGTGCCAGCAGTCCTTGGGAGGGTACGGGAGGCCTACCCTACGAGCAGTACTTC. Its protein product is CASSPWEGTGGLPYEQYF.